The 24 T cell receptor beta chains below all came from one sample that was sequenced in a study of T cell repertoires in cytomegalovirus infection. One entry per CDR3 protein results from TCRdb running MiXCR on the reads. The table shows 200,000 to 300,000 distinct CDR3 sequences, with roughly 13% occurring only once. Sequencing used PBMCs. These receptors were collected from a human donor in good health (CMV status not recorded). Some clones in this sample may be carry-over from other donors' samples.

The CDR3, as DNA: TGCAGTGTTAAACGGGGAGAGACCCAGTACTTC. It yields the protein CSVKRGETQYF. The chain carries TRBV20-1 and TRBJ2-5; possible D gene TRBD2, 5 bases. There are 11 residues in the CDR3. Between the trimmed V and J ends, which lost 7 bases and 4 bases, there was a span of 10 bases. Germline CDR1 and CDR2: DFQATT and SNEGSKA (reference sequence).

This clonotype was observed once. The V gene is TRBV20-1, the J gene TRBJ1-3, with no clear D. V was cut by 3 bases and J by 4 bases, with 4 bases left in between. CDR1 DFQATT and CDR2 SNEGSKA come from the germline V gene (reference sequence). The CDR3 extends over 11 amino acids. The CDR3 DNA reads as TGCAGTGCTAGTGCAGGAAACACCATATATTTT. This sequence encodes CSASAGNTIYF.

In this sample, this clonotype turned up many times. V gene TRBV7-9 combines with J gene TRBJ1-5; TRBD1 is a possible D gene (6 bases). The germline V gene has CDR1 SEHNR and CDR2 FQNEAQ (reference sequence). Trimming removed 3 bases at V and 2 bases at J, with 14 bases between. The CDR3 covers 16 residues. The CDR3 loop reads CASSFSVAGGNQPQHF. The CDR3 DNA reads TGTGCCAGCAGCTTCAGCGTCGCAGGGGGCAATCAGCCCCAGCATTTT.

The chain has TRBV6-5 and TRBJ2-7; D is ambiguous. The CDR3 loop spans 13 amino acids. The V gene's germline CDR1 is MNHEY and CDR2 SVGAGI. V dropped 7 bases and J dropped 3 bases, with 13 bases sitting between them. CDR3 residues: CASKASPFYEQYF. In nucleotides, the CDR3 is TGTGCCAGCAAGGCGAGTCCTTTCTACGAGCAGTACTTC.

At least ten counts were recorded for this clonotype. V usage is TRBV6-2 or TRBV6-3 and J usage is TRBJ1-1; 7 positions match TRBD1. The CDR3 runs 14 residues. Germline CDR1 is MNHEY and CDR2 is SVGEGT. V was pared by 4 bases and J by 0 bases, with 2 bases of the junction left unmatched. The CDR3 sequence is CASSWTGLNTEAFF. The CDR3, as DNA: TGTGCCAGCAGTTGGACAGGCTTGAACACTGAAGCTTTCTTT.

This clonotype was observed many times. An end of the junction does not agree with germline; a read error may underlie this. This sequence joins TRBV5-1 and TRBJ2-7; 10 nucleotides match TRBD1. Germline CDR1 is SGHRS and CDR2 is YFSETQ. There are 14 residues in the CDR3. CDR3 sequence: CASSLGTGVYEQYF. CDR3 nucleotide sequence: TGTGCCAGCAGTTTAGGGACAGGGGTCTACGAGCAGTACTTC.

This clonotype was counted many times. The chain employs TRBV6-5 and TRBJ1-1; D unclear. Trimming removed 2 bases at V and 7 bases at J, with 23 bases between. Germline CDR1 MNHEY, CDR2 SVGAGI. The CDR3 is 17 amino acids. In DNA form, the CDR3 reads TGTGCCAGCAGTTACGGTAATGAGGTACTGGGGAAAGGTGAAGCTTTCTTT. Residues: CASSYGNEVLGKGEAFF.

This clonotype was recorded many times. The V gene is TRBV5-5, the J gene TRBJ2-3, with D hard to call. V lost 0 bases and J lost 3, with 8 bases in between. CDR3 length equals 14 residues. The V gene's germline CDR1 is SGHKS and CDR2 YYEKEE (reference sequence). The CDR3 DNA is TGTGCCAGCAGCTTGGAATGGAGTACAGATACGCAGTATTTT. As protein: CASSLEWSTDTQYF.

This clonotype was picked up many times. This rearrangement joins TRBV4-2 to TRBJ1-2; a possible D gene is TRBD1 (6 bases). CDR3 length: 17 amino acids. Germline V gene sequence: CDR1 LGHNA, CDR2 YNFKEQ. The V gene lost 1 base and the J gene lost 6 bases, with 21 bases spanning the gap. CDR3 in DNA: TGTGCCAGCAGCCAAGGGTATAATGACAGGAAGGGTGATGGCTACACCTTC. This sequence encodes CASSQGYNDRKGDGYTF.

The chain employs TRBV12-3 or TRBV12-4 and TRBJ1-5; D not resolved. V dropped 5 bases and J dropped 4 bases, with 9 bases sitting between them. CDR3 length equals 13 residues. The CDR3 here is CASSKMENQPQHF. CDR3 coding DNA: TGTGCCAGCAGTAAGATGGAGAATCAGCCCCAGCATTTT.

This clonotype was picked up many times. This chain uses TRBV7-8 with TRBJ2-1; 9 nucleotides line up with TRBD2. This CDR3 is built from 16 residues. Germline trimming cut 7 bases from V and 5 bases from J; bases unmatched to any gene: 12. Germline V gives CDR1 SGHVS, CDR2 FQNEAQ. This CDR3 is CASKGAGGRGNNEQFF. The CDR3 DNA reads TGTGCCAGCAAAGGGGCGGGGGGGAGGGGGAACAATGAGCAGTTCTTC.

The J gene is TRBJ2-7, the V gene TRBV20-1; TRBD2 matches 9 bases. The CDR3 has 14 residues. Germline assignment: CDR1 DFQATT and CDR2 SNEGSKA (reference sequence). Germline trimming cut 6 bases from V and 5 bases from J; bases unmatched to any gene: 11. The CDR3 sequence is CSAQREASYDEQYF. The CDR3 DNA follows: TGCAGTGCCCAGCGGGAGGCTTCCTATGACGAGCAGTACTTC.

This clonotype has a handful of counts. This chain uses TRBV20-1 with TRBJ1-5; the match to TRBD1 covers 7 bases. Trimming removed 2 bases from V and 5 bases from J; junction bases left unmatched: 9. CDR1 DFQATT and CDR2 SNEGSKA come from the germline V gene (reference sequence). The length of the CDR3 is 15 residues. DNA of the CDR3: TGCAGTGCTAGAACCCCGTCCAGGGGGGATCAGCCCCAGCATTTT. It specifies CSARTPSRGDQPQHF.

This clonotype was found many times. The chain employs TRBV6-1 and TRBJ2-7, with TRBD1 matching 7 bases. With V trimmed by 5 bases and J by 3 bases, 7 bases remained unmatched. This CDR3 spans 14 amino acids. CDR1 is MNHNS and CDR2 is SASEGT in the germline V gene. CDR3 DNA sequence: TGTGCCAGCAGTTCGGACAGGATCATCTACGAGCAGTACTTC. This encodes CASSSDRIIYEQYF.

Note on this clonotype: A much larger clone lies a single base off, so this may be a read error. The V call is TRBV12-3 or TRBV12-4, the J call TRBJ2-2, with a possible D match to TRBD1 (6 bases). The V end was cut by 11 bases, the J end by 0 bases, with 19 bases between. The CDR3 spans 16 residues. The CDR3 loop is CAERTDIITNTGELFF. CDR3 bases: TGTGCCGAGAGGACAGATATTATTACGAACACCGGGGAGCTGTTTTTT.

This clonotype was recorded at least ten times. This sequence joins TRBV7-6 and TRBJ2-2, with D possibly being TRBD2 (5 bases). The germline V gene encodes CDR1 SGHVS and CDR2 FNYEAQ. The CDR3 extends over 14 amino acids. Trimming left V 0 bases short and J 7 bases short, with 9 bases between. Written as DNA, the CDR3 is TGTGCCAGCAGCTTAGCGGGAGCTTACGGGGAGCTGTTTTTT. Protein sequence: CASSLAGAYGELFF.

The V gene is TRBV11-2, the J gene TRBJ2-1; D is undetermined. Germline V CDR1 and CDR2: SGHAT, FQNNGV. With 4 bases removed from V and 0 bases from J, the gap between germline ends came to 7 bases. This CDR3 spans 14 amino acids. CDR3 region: CASSSMSSYNEQFF. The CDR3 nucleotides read TGTGCCAGCAGCTCTATGAGCTCCTACAATGAGCAGTTCTTC.

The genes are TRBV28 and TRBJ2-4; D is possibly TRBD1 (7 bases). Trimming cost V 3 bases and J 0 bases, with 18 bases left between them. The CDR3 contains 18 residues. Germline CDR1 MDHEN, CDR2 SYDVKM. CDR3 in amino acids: CASSFDREEGIAKNIQYF. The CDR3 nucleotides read TGTGCCAGCAGTTTTGACAGGGAGGAGGGAATAGCCAAAAACATTCAGTACTTC. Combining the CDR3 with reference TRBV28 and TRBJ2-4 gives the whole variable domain DVKVTQSSRYLVKRTGEKVFLECVQDMDHENMFWYRQDPGLGLRLIYFSYDVKMKEKGDIPEGYSVSREKKERFSLILESASTNQTSMYLCASSFDREEGIAKNIQYFGAGTRLSVL.

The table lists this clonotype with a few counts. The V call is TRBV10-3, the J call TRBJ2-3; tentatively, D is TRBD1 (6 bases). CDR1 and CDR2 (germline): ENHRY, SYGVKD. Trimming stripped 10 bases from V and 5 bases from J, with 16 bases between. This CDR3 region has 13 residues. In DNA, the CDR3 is TGTGCCACAGGGGCCGTGGCGAGAGATACGCAGTATTTT. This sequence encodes CATGAVARDTQYF.

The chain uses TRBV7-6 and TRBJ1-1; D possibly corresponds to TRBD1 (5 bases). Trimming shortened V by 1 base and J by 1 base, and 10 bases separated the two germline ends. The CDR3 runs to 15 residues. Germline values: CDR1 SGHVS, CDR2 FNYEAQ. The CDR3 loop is CASSLVVGGNTEAFF. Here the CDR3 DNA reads TGTGCCAGCAGCTTAGTGGTGGGGGGGAACACTGAAGCTTTCTTT.

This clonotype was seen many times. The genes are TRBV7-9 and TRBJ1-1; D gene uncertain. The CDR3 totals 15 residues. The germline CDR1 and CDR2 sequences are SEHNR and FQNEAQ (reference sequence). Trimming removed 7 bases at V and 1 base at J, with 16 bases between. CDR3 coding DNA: TGTGCCAGCACCAACCTGATACGACCGAACACTGAAGCTTTCTTT. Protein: CASTNLIRPNTEAFF.

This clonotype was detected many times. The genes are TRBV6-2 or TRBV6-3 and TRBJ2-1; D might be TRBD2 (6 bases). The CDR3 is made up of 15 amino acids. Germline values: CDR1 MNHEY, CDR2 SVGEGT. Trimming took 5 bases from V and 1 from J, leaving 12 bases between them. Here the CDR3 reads CASSAAGRSYNEQFF. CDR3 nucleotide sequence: TGTGCCAGCAGTGCTGCGGGGCGATCCTACAATGAGCAGTTCTTC.

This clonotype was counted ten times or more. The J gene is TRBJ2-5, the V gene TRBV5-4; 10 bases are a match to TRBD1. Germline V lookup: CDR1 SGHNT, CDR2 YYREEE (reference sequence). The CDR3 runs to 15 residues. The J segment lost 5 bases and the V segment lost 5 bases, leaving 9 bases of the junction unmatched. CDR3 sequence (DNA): TGTGCCAGCAGTTCCCCCGGGACAGGGGATGAGACCCAGTACTTC. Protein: CASSSPGTGDETQYF.

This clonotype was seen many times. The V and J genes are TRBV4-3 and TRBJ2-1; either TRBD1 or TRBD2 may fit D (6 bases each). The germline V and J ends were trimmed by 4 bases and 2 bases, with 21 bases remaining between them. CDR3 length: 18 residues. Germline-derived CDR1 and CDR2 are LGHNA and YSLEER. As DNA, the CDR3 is TGCGCCAGCAGCCCAAATACCTTGACAGGAGGGGCCTACAATGAGCAGTTCTTC. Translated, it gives CASSPNTLTGGAYNEQFF.